This T cell receptor (beta chain) was found in a study of blood T cell repertoires in COVID-19. Study details: Sample material is recorded as cDNA or gDNA derived from T cells, B-cell-depleted T cells, or PBMCs.

The CDR3 spans 16 residues. Germline V gene lookup returns CDR1 SGHTA and CDR2 FQGNSA. Trimming cost V 3 bases and J 2 bases, with 16 bases left between them. Original analysis: The assay estimated nucleated cells by amplifying reference gene primers. Some clones are missing from TCRdb's copy, which holds only in-frame ones; the method was immunoSEQ multiplex PCR. V, J and clone size reflect that table, while D and trimming were determined from the DNA. The data hold 50,000 to 60,000 clones, with under 85% observed a single time. The V call is TRBV7-2, the J call TRBJ2-5; D might be TRBD2 (5 bases). Sequencing used peripheral blood. This TCR was recovered from a man aged 35-49 years with acute or convalescent COVID-19. The DNA of the CDR3 is TGTGCCAGCAGCTTGATACTAGTTTACCAACAAGAGACCCAGTACTTC. It yields the protein CASSLILVYQQETQYF.